Listed here are 20 T cell receptor beta chains from one sample, sequenced in a study of cytomegalovirus exposure and HLA in healthy donors. It was with 60 Vbeta and 13 Jbeta primers that the PCR ran. The method was immunoSEQ multiplex PCR; TCRdb's version includes in-frame clones alone and lacks a portion of them. This listing includes about 77,000 clones. What was sequenced was PBMCs. The receptors were sampled from a man in his forties or fifties in good health and CMV-seropositive.

The chain carries TRBV7-9 and TRBJ1-2; D is uncertain. With 7 bases removed from V and 8 bases from J, the gap between germline ends came to 14 bases. The CDR3 sequence is 12 residues long. Germline V gene sequence: CDR1 SEHNR, CDR2 FQNEAQ (reference sequence). CDR3 coding DNA: TGTGCCAGCACCCGGGAGGGAGAAGGCTACACCTTC. Translating it yields CASTREGEGYTF.

V and J are TRBV2 and TRBJ2-5, with a weak D call TRBD2 (5 bases). The CDR3 is 14 amino acids. V lost 6 bases and J lost 5, with 16 bases in between. Germline assignment: CDR1 SNHLY and CDR2 FYNNEI. CDR3 protein: CASRKWTTGETQYF. The CDR3 DNA reads as TGTGCCAGCAGAAAGTGGACGACGGGGGAGACCCAGTACTTC.

The chain combines TRBV2 with TRBJ2-7, with D tentatively TRBD2 (5 bases). V was cut by 7 bases and J by 5 bases, with 15 bases left in between. Germline-derived CDR1 and CDR2 are SNHLY and FYNNEI. The CDR3 has 13 amino acids. The CDR3, as DNA: TGTGCCAGCATACTAGTAGTGAGCCACGAGCAGTACTTC. This translates into CASILVVSHEQYF.

V usage is TRBV2 and J usage is TRBJ1-4; 9 positions agree with TRBD1. Germline CDR1 reads SNHLY; CDR2 reads FYNNEI. V gave up 4 bases and J gave up 8 bases; unmatched junction bases: 14. This CDR3 comprises 17 residues. For the CDR3, the DNA is TGTGCCAGCAGTGCCCGGACAGGGGAACGTCGAGGGGAAAAACTGTTTTTT. Amino acid sequence: CASSARTGERRGEKLFF.

V and J are TRBV28 and TRBJ1-2; no definite D call. This CDR3 spans 16 amino acids. V lost 5 bases, J lost 0 bases, and 16 bases lay in between. The germline V gene encodes CDR1 MDHEN and CDR2 SYDVKM. This CDR3 reads CASSRISQPTNYGYTF. In DNA form, the CDR3 reads TGTGCCAGCAGTCGTATATCCCAACCTACTAACTATGGCTACACCTTC.

V gene TRBV5-6 combines with J gene TRBJ1-2; 10 positions match TRBD1. The V and J ends lost 5 bases and 7 bases, in that order; junction bases with no gene match: 5. The CDR3 runs to 13 residues. Germline V CDR1 and CDR2: SGHDT, YYEEEE. The CDR3 protein is CASRGTGVVGYTF. For the CDR3, the DNA is TGTGCCAGCAGAGGGACAGGGGTCGTTGGCTACACCTTC.

J is TRBJ2-5 and V is TRBV5-1; 9 nucleotides match TRBD2. The CDR3 runs 14 residues. V trimming: 4 bases; J trimming: 3 bases; junction bases outside the gene matches: 4. Per the germline V gene, CDR1 is SGHRS and CDR2 is YFSETQ. The CDR3 nucleotides are TGCGCCAGCAGCCGGACTAGCGTCAAAGAGACCCAGTACTTC. Translation gives CASSRTSVKETQYF.

The genes are TRBV11-2 and TRBJ1-2; D gene ambiguous. The CDR3 extends over 13 amino acids. Germline values: CDR1 SGHAT, CDR2 FQNNGV. V lost 5 bases and J 4 bases, leaving 11 bases between the germline ends. The CDR3 DNA follows: TGTGCCAGCAGCCTTGGATACAGCTATGGCTACACCTTC. It translates to CASSLGYSYGYTF.

This sequence joins TRBV6-1 and TRBJ2-7; 8 nucleotides match TRBD1. With V trimmed by 6 bases and J by 9 bases, 10 bases remained unmatched. The CDR3 runs to 13 residues. Germline CDR1 MNHNS, CDR2 SASEGT. The CDR3 region has the DNA TGTGCCAGCAGCGAGAGGACAGGGAACGGGCAGTACGTC. This encodes CASSERTGNGQYV.

The chain uses TRBV5-4 and TRBJ2-7, with D possibly being TRBD2 (7 bases). Between the trimmed V and J ends, which lost 3 bases and 6 bases, there was a span of 19 bases. Germline CDR1 is SGHNT and CDR2 is YYREEE (reference sequence). The CDR3 runs 15 residues. The CDR3 sequence: CASSWGGAGSGEQYF. Written as DNA, the CDR3 is TGTGCCAGCAGCTGGGGGGGGGCTGGCAGCGGCGAGCAGTACTTC.

This rearrangement joins TRBV6-1 to TRBJ2-1; 9 bases align to TRBD2. CDR3 length: 14 residues. V shed 4 bases, J shed 6 bases, and the junction held 4 bases outside the gene matches. CDR1 and CDR2 (germline): MNHNS, SASEGT. CDR3 amino acids: CASSGLAGPNEQFF. CDR3 nucleotides: TGTGCCAGCAGTGGGCTAGCGGGACCCAATGAGCAGTTCTTC.

The chain carries TRBV7-8 and TRBJ1-1, with TRBD1 matching over 7 bases. With 6 bases clipped from V and 5 bases from J, the junction kept 6 bases outside the gene matches. The CDR3 is 13 residues long. Germline V gives CDR1 SGHVS, CDR2 FQNEAQ. This CDR3 reads CASRPNRGTEAFF. CDR3 DNA sequence: TGTGCCAGCAGGCCTAACAGGGGTACTGAAGCTTTCTTT. Supplemented by reference TRBV7-8 and TRBJ1-1, the full variable domain reads GAGVSQSPRYKVAKRGQDVALRCDPISGHVSLFWYQQALGQGPEFLTYFQNEAQLDKSGLPSDRFFAERPEGSVSTLKIQRTQQEDSAVYLCASRPNRGTEAFFGQGTRLTVV.

The chain is built from TRBV20-1 and TRBJ1-6; no clear D. CDR3 length: 10 amino acids. Germline V gene sequence: CDR1 DFQATT, CDR2 SNEGSKA (reference sequence). V dropped 5 bases and J dropped 14 bases, with 10 bases sitting between them. CDR3 in amino acids: CSAPLGALHF. The CDR3 nucleotides are TGCAGTGCTCCCCTCGGGGCCCTCCACTTT.

This chain uses TRBV5-1 with TRBJ2-2, with 10 bases that match TRBD1. The germline gives CDR1 SGHRS, CDR2 YFSETQ. The junction had 5 bases not matched to a gene; V was cut back by 2 bases and J by 1 base. The CDR3 length is 17 residues. CDR3 sequence: CASSLRQGAQNTGELFF. In DNA, the CDR3 is TGCGCCAGCAGCTTAAGACAGGGGGCTCAGAACACCGGGGAGCTGTTTTTT.

The chain recombines TRBV9 with TRBJ2-1; no firm D call. V lost 0 bases and J lost 5, with 12 bases in between. Germline values: CDR1 SGDLS, CDR2 YYNGEE. This CDR3 comprises 15 residues. CDR3 sequence: CASSVAPYPDNEQFF. In DNA, the CDR3 is TGTGCCAGCAGCGTAGCCCCCTATCCCGACAATGAGCAGTTCTTC.

V and J are TRBV7-9 and TRBJ1-2; D gene ambiguous. This CDR3 comprises 14 residues. The germline V gene has CDR1 SEHNR and CDR2 FQNEAQ (reference sequence). V was trimmed by 0 bases and J by 1 base, leaving 6 bases between them. The CDR3 sequence: CASSLASGNYGYTF. CDR3 bases: TGTGCCAGCAGCTTAGCTTCGGGTAACTATGGCTACACCTTC.

The rearrangement joins TRBV2 to TRBJ1-2, with no clear D. V lost 3 bases to trimming and J lost 7 bases, with 9 bases between them. Germline CDR1 is SNHLY and CDR2 is FYNNEI. CDR3 size: 12 residues. The CDR3 DNA is TGTGCCAGCAGTGACATTAGCGGTGGCTACACCTTC. Its protein product is CASSDISGGYTF.

The chain employs TRBV6-1 and TRBJ1-2, with D possibly being TRBD1 (6 bases). Trimming removed 4 bases at V and 7 bases at J, with 22 bases between. Germline V gene sequence: CDR1 MNHNS, CDR2 SASEGT. This CDR3 has 16 residues. In DNA, the CDR3 is TGTGCCAGCAGTGTTGTACGATTCGCAGGGGCGCCTGGCTACACCTTC. As protein: CASSVVRFAGAPGYTF.

The DNA for the CDR3 is TGTGCCAGCAGCCCTTTGGGAGGGTGGAACACTGAAGCTTTCTTT. Encoded protein: CASSPLGGWNTEAFF. The rearrangement links TRBV4-2 to TRBJ1-1; the D is unclear. This CDR3 contains 15 residues. V lost 4 bases and J lost 1, with 13 bases in between. CDR1 is LGHNA, CDR2 YNFKEQ, per germline.

CDR3 region: CASSEYRDNQPQHF. CDR3 DNA sequence: TGTGCCAGCAGTGAATACAGGGACAATCAGCCCCAGCATTTT. The chain has TRBV2 and TRBJ1-5, with D perhaps TRBD1 (6 bases). V was pared by 2 bases and J by 3 bases, with 8 bases between. CDR1 and CDR2 from the germline V gene are SNHLY and FYNNEI. The CDR3 spans 14 residues.